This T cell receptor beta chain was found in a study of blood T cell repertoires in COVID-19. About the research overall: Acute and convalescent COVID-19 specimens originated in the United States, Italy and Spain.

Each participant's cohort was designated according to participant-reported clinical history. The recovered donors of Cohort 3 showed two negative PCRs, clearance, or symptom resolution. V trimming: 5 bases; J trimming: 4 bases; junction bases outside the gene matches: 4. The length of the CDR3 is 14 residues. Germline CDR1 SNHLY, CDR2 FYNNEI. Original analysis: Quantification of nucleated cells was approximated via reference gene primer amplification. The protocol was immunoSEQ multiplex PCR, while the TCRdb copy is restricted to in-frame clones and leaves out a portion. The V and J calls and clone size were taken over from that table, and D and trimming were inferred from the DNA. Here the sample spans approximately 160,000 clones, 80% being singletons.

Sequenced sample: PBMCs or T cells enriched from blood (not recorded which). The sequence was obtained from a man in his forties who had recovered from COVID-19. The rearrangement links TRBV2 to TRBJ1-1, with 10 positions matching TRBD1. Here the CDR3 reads CASSRQGAPTEAFF. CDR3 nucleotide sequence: TGTGCCAGCAGTCGACAGGGGGCGCCCACTGAAGCTTTCTTT.